One sample yielded the 5 T cell receptor beta chains listed below, sequenced in a study of PD-1 blockade in mismatch repair-deficient tumors. The method was immunoSEQ multiplex PCR; TCRdb's version includes in-frame clones alone and lacks a portion of them. Of some 130,000 clones listed, roughly 90% were seen once; the top ten hold approximately 12%. Here the sequenced sample was peripheral blood, taken 70 to 73 weeks after starting pembrolizumab. These receptors all come from an adult with mismatch repair-deficient cancer.

The rearrangement joins TRBV2 to TRBJ2-1; D call uncertain. Between the trimmed V and J ends, which lost 6 bases and 0 bases, there was a span of 12 bases. The CDR3 spans 15 residues. Germline lookup yields CDR1 SNHLY and CDR2 FYNNEI. The CDR3 region is CASRRSLSSYNEQFF. CDR3 DNA sequence: TGTGCCAGCAGGCGCAGCCTGAGCTCCTACAATGAGCAGTTCTTC.

In nucleotides, the CDR3 is TGTGCCAGCAGTTCCGGACTAGCCTCCAATGAGCAGTTCTTC. Translation gives CASSSGLASNEQFF. The chain is built from TRBV6-6 and TRBJ2-1, with TRBD2 matching over 8 bases. V gave up 4 bases and J gave up 6 bases; unmatched junction bases: 5. Germline lookup yields CDR1 MNHNY and CDR2 SVGAGI (reference sequence). CDR3 length: 14 amino acids.

The gene calls are TRBV27 and TRBJ2-7; D tentatively reads TRBD1 or TRBD2 (5 bases each). V lost 4 bases and J 2 bases, leaving 12 bases between the germline ends. Germline-derived CDR1 and CDR2 are MNHEY and SMNVEV (reference sequence). The CDR3 totals 14 residues. CDR3 residues: CASSWRVGPYEQYF. CDR3 in DNA: TGTGCCAGCAGTTGGCGGGTGGGACCCTACGAGCAGTACTTC.

The chain couples TRBV4-1 to TRBJ1-1; D ambiguous. Trimming left V 4 bases short and J 3 bases short, with 12 bases between. Germline CDR1 MGHRA, CDR2 YSYEKL. The CDR3 runs 14 residues. CDR3 protein: CASSRPGGDTEAFF. The CDR3 DNA reads TGCGCCAGCAGCCGCCCGGGTGGGGACACTGAAGCTTTCTTT.

This clone is a singleton in its sample. CDR3 bases: TGTGCCACCAAGGGGACAGGGGGTGGACAGCCCCAGCATTTT. It specifies CATKGTGGGQPQHF. The chain is built from TRBV10-3 and TRBJ1-5; 11 nucleotides match TRBD1. The trim removed 10 bases at V and 7 bases at J, leaving 9 bases unmatched. Germline V gene lookup returns CDR1 ENHRY and CDR2 SYGVKD. The length of the CDR3 is 14 residues.